The present TCR beta chain was sequenced within a study of siplizumab effects on memory and regulatory T cells. About this clone itself: The antigen remains unidentified.

Produced via immunoSEQ multiplex PCR; TCRdb's table is partial and in-frame only. The top ten hold 0.15% of the sample, which has about 100,000 clones, about 91% seen once. Whole-study findings and limits: Naive-or-memory phenotypes were unassignable for roughly 80-97% of proliferating CD4+ or CD8+ clones. The authors did not confirm suppressive function in proliferating Tregs from siplizumab cultures.

Deletions cut 3 bases from V and 4 bases from J, with 20 bases between. The CDR3 has 17 amino acids. From germline, CDR1 is SGHDT and CDR2 YYEEEE. Sequenced: CD4+ T cells sorted from blood. The sequence came from a human donor in good health. The V gene is TRBV5-6, the J gene TRBJ2-1; D unclear. CDR3 sequence reads: CASSSSLGRFSYNEQFF. As DNA, the CDR3 is TGTGCCAGCAGCTCCTCGTTAGGGCGGTTTTCATACAATGAGCAGTTCTTC.